Below are 19 T cell receptor beta chains sequenced from a single sample in a study of cytotoxic CD8 clonotypes in ibrutinib-treated CLL. Assay used: immunoSEQ multiplex PCR; TCRdb lists only in-frame clones, some missing. This table has around 97,000 clones, about 78% appearing once. Sequencing was performed on PBMCs, taken after 12 months of ibrutinib treatment. These receptor sequences come from a human donor with chronic lymphocytic leukemia.

The CDR3 loop reads CASSFASGGASQETQYF. The DNA for the CDR3 is TGTGCCAGCAGCTTTGCCTCCGGGGGGGCTTCTCAAGAGACCCAGTACTTC. V usage is TRBV5-4 and J usage is TRBJ2-5; 8 bases agree with TRBD2. CDR3 length equals 17 residues. Germline CDR1 is SGHNT and CDR2 is YYREEE (reference sequence). Trimming at V came to 2 bases and at J to 2 bases, leaving 11 bases not matched to a gene.

This clone has a single count. This CDR3 reads CAWSKIGGDYEQYF. As DNA, the CDR3 is TGTGCCTGGTCTAAAATAGGGGGGGACTACGAGCAGTACTTC. This rearrangement joins TRBV30 to TRBJ2-7, with a tentative D call TRBD2 (7 bases). V was trimmed by 5 bases and J by 3 bases, leaving 17 bases between them. Germline V CDR1 and CDR2: GTSNPN, SVGIG (reference sequence). This CDR3 is built from 14 residues.

A few counts support this clone. The V gene is TRBV15, the J gene TRBJ1-5; no firm D call. V lost 8 bases to trimming and J lost 4 bases, with 9 bases between them. The CDR3 sequence is 12 residues long. Germline CDR1 LNHNV, CDR2 YYDKDF (reference sequence). The CDR3 bases are TGTGCCACCCGACGGAATAATCAGCCCCAGCATTTT. Encoded protein: CATRRNNQPQHF.

The V call is TRBV5-1, the J call TRBJ1-1; 7 positions agree with TRBD1. Germline lookup yields CDR1 SGHRS and CDR2 YFSETQ. After removal of 4 bases from V and 5 bases from J, the junction contained 11 bases not matched to a gene. There are 15 residues in the CDR3. CDR3 amino acids: CASSRGDRATTEAFF. The CDR3 DNA follows: TGCGCCAGCAGCCGGGGAGACAGGGCCACGACTGAAGCTTTCTTT.

This chain joins TRBV5-1 and TRBJ1-4; 8 bases agree with TRBD1. J lost 4 bases, V lost 4 bases, and 3 bases had no gene match. CDR1 and CDR2 from the germline V gene are SGHRS and YFSETQ. The CDR3 extends over 14 amino acids. CDR3 loop: CASSPGQDNEKLFF. In DNA form, the CDR3 reads TGCGCCAGCAGCCCGGGACAGGATAATGAAAAACTGTTTTTT.

This chain links TRBV18 with TRBJ1-1, with D uncertain. The germline CDR1 and CDR2 sequences are KGHSH and LQKENI. Trimming cost V 2 bases and J 4 bases, with 14 bases left between them. This CDR3 region has 15 residues. CDR3 DNA sequence: TGTGCCAGCTCACCAGGGTCAAGCCCGAGCACTGAAGCTTTCTTT. It translates to CASSPGSSPSTEAFF.

The genes are TRBV10-3 and TRBJ2-5; D may be TRBD1 (5 bases). Germline values: CDR1 ENHRY, CDR2 SYGVKD. The length of the CDR3 is 15 residues. The V and J ends lost 0 bases and 4 bases respectively, with 12 bases between them. CDR3 DNA sequence: TGTGCCATCAGTGAGTCCGTTTTGCAGGGAGAGACCCAGTACTTC. Amino acid sequence: CAISESVLQGETQYF.

The rearrangement joins TRBV5-1 to TRBJ2-3; possible D gene TRBD1, 7 bases. The V gene lost 3 bases and the J gene lost 2 bases, with 16 bases spanning the gap. Germline assignment: CDR1 SGHRS and CDR2 YFSETQ. CDR3 length: 16 residues. The CDR3: CASSSQGGDFTDTQYF. CDR3 nucleotides: TGCGCCAGCAGCTCCCAGGGGGGAGACTTCACAGATACGCAGTATTTT.

This clone was picked up a small number of times. J is TRBJ1-3 and V is TRBV6-5; D gene ambiguous. V gave up 5 bases and J gave up 0 bases, with 8 bases separating them. CDR1 and CDR2 (germline): MNHEY, SVGAGI. The length of the CDR3 is 14 residues. CDR3 loop: CASSRLASGNTIYF. The CDR3 DNA sequence: TGTGCCAGCAGTCGGTTGGCCTCTGGAAACACCATATATTTT.

V and J are TRBV19 and TRBJ1-2; 9 nucleotides agree with TRBD1. Trimming at V came to 6 bases and at J to 8 bases, leaving 13 bases not matched to a gene. Germline V gives CDR1 LNHDA, CDR2 SQIVND (reference sequence). The CDR3 runs to 15 residues. The CDR3 sequence is CASSHPPGQGRGYTF. The CDR3 region has the DNA TGTGCCAGTAGCCATCCTCCGGGACAGGGACGGGGCTACACCTTC.

The rearrangement links TRBV30 to TRBJ2-2, with 9 bases matching TRBD2. CDR3 length: 14 residues. Unmatched junction bases numbered 10, after V lost 7 bases and J lost 7 bases. Germline CDR1 reads GTSNPN; CDR2 reads SVGIG (reference sequence). Written as DNA, the CDR3 is TGTGCCTTCCGACTAGCGGTTAGTAACGGGGAGCTGTTTTTT. Its translation: CAFRLAVSNGELFF.

The CDR3 is CASSLLGFPAKNIQYF. CDR3 DNA: TGTGCCAGCAGCTTATTGGGCTTCCCAGCCAAAAACATTCAGTACTTC. The chain uses TRBV11-3 and TRBJ2-4; no clear D. Germline CDR1 SGHNT, CDR2 YENEEA. CDR3 length: 16 amino acids. The V gene lost 2 bases and the J gene lost 0 bases, with 11 bases spanning the gap.

V gene TRBV27 combines with J gene TRBJ2-5; 12 positions match TRBD1. The CDR3 extends over 15 amino acids. J lost 6 bases, V lost 5 bases, and 7 bases had no gene match. Germline loops: CDR1 MNHEY, CDR2 SMNVEV (reference sequence). The CDR3 nucleotides read TGTGCCAGCAGTACGGGACAGGGGGCCAGGAAGACCCAGTACTTC. Its translation is CASSTGQGARKTQYF.

V is TRBV5-1 and J is TRBJ2-7, with D maybe TRBD2 (6 bases). The CDR3 extends over 14 amino acids. V shed 0 bases and J shed 2 bases, with 9 bases lying between them. Germline assignment: CDR1 SGHRS and CDR2 YFSETQ. The CDR3 DNA reads TGCGCCAGCAGCTTGGCGCGGGGCGCCTACGAGCAGTACTTC. This encodes CASSLARGAYEQYF.

This chain uses TRBV7-3 with TRBJ1-2, with D possibly being TRBD1 (5 bases). Germline CDR1 SGHTA, CDR2 FQGTGA. Trimming shortened V by 0 bases and J by 8 bases, and 13 bases separated the two germline ends. The CDR3 has 14 amino acids. The CDR3 coding sequence is TGTGCCAGCAGCTTAACTGAAGGGGAAGGAGGCTACACCTTC. It is translated as CASSLTEGEGGYTF.

The chain has TRBV9 and TRBJ1-3; 7 bases match TRBD1. The CDR3 spans 16 residues. Germline trimming cut 4 bases from V and 0 bases from J; bases unmatched to any gene: 7. Germline V gene sequence: CDR1 SGDLS, CDR2 YYNGEE. CDR3 in amino acids: CASSPRQGSSGNTIYF. CDR3 coding DNA: TGTGCCAGCAGCCCTAGACAGGGTAGCTCTGGAAACACCATATATTTT.

The chain is built from TRBV7-2 and TRBJ2-7, with D maybe TRBD2 (5 bases). CDR3 length: 12 amino acids. CDR1 and CDR2 (germline): SGHTA, FQGNSA. V lost 4 bases, J lost 8 bases, and 12 bases lay in between. The CDR3 here is CASSSGLEKQYF. In DNA, the CDR3 is TGTGCCAGCAGCTCCGGACTTGAAAAGCAGTACTTC.

The chain recombines TRBV2 with TRBJ1-5, with 7 nucleotides matching TRBD1. The CDR3 is 14 residues long. Trimming cost V 5 bases and J 4 bases; bases outside gene matches: 5. Germline lookup yields CDR1 SNHLY and CDR2 FYNNEI. DNA for the CDR3: TGTGCCAGCAGTATAGGGGGCGATAATCAGCCCCAGCATTTT. This codes for CASSIGGDNQPQHF. The whole variable domain, filled in from reference TRBV2 and TRBJ1-5, reads EPEVTQTPSHQVTQMGQEVILRCVPISNHLYFYWYRQILGQKVEFLVSFYNNEISEKSEIFDDQFSVERPDGSNFTLKIRSTKLEDSAMYFCASSIGGDNQPQHFGDGTRLSIL.

The chain combines TRBV2 with TRBJ2-1, with a tentative D call TRBD2 (5 bases). The CDR3 totals 13 residues. Germline V lookup: CDR1 SNHLY, CDR2 FYNNEI. V was clipped by 2 bases and J by 8 bases, with 10 bases between them. This CDR3 is CASSENGVDEQFF. The CDR3, as DNA: TGTGCCAGCAGTGAAAACGGGGTCGATGAGCAGTTCTTC.